A single T cell receptor (delta chain) is shown here with its context. No antigen is known for it. This DNA's translation differs at residue 4 from TCRdb's protein, which comes from a much larger clone; a read error is likely, and the protein shown is translated from the DNA. The data stem from a study of γδ T cells in repeated Plasmodium falciparum infection. The overall study: Donors were malaria-exposed Malian children or age- and gender-matched Australian children. Each infection was followed by sampling at 21 days, plus baseline and some pre-infection draws. Whole-study findings and limits: Malian donors came from one small rural village, predominantly one ethnic group. In Vdelta2-negative, largely Vdelta1+, gammadelta repertoires, repeated controlled infections appeared to drive clonal selection waves.

Gammadelta T cells were flow-sorted from PBMC into Vgamma9/Vdelta2+ and Vdelta2-negative populations for bulk analysis. The CDR3 covers 15 residues. Per germline, CDR1 GEAIGNYY and CDR2 EKD. TCRdb re-called clones from the multiplex PCR reads using CATT. The sample records about 50,000 delta-chain clones, roughly 2% being singletons. Sequenced: gamma-delta T cells from blood. The TCR comes from a pool of human donors (malaria-infected and uninfected, not separated). This chain connects TRDV2 to TRDJ1; D uncertain. TCRdb supplies no J gene; here it was assigned by aligning the nucleotide sequence to germline. CDR3: CACGTITQNTDKLIF. The CDR3 nucleotides read TGTGCCTGTGGCACCATCACCCAAAACACCGATAAACTCATCTTT.